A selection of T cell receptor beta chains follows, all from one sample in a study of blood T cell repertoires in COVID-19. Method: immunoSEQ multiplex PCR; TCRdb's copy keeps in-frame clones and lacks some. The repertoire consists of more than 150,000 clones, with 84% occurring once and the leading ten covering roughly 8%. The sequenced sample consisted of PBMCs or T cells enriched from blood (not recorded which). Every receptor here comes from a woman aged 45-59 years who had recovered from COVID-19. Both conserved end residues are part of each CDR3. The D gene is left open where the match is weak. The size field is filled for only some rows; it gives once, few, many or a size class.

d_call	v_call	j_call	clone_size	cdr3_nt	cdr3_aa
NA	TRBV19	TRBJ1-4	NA	TGTGCCAGTAGTATGGTGCGGGAAAAACTGTTTTTT	CASSMVREKLFF
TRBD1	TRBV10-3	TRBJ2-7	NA	TGTGCCATCGGGGCAGGACAGGCCGACGAGCAGTACTTC	CAIGAGQADEQYF
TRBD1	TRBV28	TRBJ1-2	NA	TGTGCCAGCAGGGAGAGCACAGGGGGGGTTTGGGGCTACACCTTC	CASRESTGGVWGYTF
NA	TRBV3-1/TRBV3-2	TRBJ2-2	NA	TGTGCCAGCAGCCAAGGTCAGGGCTTGAGGACCGGGGAGCTGTTTTTT	CASSQGQGLRTGELFF
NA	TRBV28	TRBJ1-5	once	TGTGCCAGCAGTTCCGCTGGAGTCCGCAATCAGCCCCAGCATTTT	CASSSAGVRNQPQHF
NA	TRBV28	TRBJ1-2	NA	TGTGCCAGCTTCGACAGTAACTATGGCTACACCTTC	CASFDSNYGYTF
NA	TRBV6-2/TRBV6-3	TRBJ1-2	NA	TGTGCCAGCAGTTACTCGACAGCCGCGCAGTTCACCTTC	CASSYSTAAQFTF
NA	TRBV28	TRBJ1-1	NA	TGTGCCAGCAGTTTATCTGAGACTCGAGCTTTCTTT	CASSLSETRAFF
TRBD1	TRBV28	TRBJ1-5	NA	TGTGCCAGCTCCGCTGACAGGGAAAGGGATCAGCCCCAGCATTTT	CASSADRERDQPQHF
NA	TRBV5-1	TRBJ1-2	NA	TGCGCCAGCAGCCAAGGGGGCTATGGCTACACCTTC	CASSQGGYGYTF
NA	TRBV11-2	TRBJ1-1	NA	TGTGCCAGCAGCTTCCAGGGGCCAATGAACACTGAAGCTTTCTTT	CASSFQGPMNTEAFF
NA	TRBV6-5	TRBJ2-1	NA	TGTGCCAGCAGTTACTCCTACGATTTGAATGAGCAGTTCTTC	CASSYSYDLNEQFF
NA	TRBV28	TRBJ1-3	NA	TGTGCCAGCTACCAGGTCTCTGGAAACACCATATATTTT	CASYQVSGNTIYF
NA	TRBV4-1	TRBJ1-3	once	TGCGCCAGCAGCCTAAGTGGGGCTGACTCTGGAAACACCATATATTTT	CASSLSGADSGNTIYF
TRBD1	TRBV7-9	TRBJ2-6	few	TGTGCCAGCAGCGCGACAGGGGCATGGGGGGCCAACGTCCTGACTTTC	CASSATGAWGANVLTF
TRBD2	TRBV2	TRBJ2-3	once	TGTGCCAGCGGCGGGAGCGGGGGGCCCACAGATACGCAGTATTTT	CASGGSGGPTDTQYF
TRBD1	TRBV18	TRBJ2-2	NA	TGTGCCAGCTCATCAATCCTTGACAGGGAAGGGACCGGGGAGCTGTTTTTT	CASSSILDREGTGELFF
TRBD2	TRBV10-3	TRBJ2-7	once	TGTGCCATCAGCGCGGGAGCAGGGAGCTCCTACGAGCAGTACTTC	CAISAGAGSSYEQYF
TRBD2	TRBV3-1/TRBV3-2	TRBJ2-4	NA	TGTGCCAGCAGCCAAGCGTCTGCGGGAGGTGCCAAAAACATTCAGTACTTC	CASSQASAGGAKNIQYF
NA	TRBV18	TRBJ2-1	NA	TGTGCCAGCTCACCAGGGGGGGGCTCGTACAATGAGCAGTTCTTC	CASSPGGGSYNEQFF
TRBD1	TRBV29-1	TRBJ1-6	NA	TGCAGCGTTAAGGACAGGGTAGATTCACCCCTCCACTTT	CSVKDRVDSPLHF
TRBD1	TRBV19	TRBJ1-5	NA	TGTGCCAGTAGCCCACGGACAGGCTGGCCCGAGGCCCAGCATTTT	CASSPRTGWPEAQHF
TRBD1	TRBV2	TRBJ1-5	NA	TGTGCCAGCAGTGAAGGGACAGGGAATCAGCCCCAGCATTTT	CASSEGTGNQPQHF
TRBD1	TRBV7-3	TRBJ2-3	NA	TGTGCCAGCAGGGTAGGGGGCGCGGGCACAGATACGCAGTATTTT	CASRVGGAGTDTQYF
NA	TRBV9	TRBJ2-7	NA	TGTGCCAGCAGCGTCCCCGGCGGCTACGAGCAGTACTTC	CASSVPGGYEQYF
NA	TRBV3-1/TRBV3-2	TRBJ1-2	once	TGTGCCAGCAGCCCGGGACATCGCAACTATGGCTACACCTTC	CASSPGHRNYGYTF
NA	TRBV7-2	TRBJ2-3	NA	TGTGCCAGCAGCAGAGGGGAGCGGGCCTACACAGATACGCAGTATTTT	CASSRGERAYTDTQYF
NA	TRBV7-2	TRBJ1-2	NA	TGTGCCAGCAGCCGGGGTGGATCGGAAGACTATGGCTACACCTTC	CASSRGGSEDYGYTF
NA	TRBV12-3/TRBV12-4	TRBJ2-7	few	TGTGCCAGCAGTTCGACTAACGAGCAGTACTTC	CASSSTNEQYF
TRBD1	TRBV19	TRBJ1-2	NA	TGTGCCAGTAAACCTGATACCCCGGGACAGATCTATGGCTACACCTTC	CASKPDTPGQIYGYTF
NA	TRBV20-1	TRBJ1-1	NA	TGCAGTGCTAGTTCAGGAGGGCCGAACACTGAAGCTTTCTTT	CSASSGGPNTEAFF
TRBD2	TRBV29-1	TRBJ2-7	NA	TGCAGCGTCGCGGGGGAGGATTACGAGCAGTACTTC	CSVAGEDYEQYF
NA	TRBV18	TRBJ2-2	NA	TGTGCCAGCTCACCATTAGACTTAAACACCGGGGAGCTGTTTTTT	CASSPLDLNTGELFF
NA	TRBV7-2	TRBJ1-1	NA	TGTGCCAGCAGCCAGAGACAAAGGTACACTGAAGCTTTCTTT	CASSQRQRYTEAFF
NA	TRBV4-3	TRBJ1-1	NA	TGCGCCAGCAGCCAAGACGAGGTTGACACTGAAGCTTTCTTT	CASSQDEVDTEAFF
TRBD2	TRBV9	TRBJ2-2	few	TGTGCCAGCAGCGTAGTGGCGGGAGCCCCAACCGGGGAGCTGTTTTTT	CASSVVAGAPTGELFF
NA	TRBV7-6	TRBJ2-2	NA	TGTGCCAGCAGCTTAGCGGTTGGGGGCTCCGGGGAGCTGTTTTTT	CASSLAVGGSGELFF
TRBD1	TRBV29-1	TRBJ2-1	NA	TGCAGCGTTGAACCGGGACAGGGGACGAAGTTCTTC	CSVEPGQGTKFF
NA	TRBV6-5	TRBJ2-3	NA	TGTGCCAGCAGTTTTAGATTTGGCACAGATACGCAGTATTTT	CASSFRFGTDTQYF
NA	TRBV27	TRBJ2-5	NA	TGTGCCAGCAGTTTATTCCGCAGGGAGACCCAGTACTTC	CASSLFRRETQYF
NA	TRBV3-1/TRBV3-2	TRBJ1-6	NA	TGTGCCAGCAGCCTTAGTAATTCACCCCTCCACTTT	CASSLSNSPLHF
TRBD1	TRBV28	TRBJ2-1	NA	TGTGCCAGCGGGACAGGGGTACTCAATGAGCAGTTCTTC	CASGTGVLNEQFF
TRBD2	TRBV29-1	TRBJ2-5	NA	TGCAGCGTTGGGGGGGGAACGGGAGTAGAGACCCAGTACTTC	CSVGGGTGVETQYF
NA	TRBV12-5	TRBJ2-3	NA	TGTGCTAGTGGTTTGGTAATCGGGGACATCGGTACGCAGTATTTT	CASGLVIGDIGTQYF
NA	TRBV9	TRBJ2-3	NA	TGTGCCAGCAGCGCCAACGACCTCGGAGGTACGCAGTATTTT	CASSANDLGGTQYF
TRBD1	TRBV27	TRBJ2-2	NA	TGTGCCACCAGTAAAAGGGGGAACCGGGACAGGGGGCATGACGGGGAGCTGTTTTTT	CATSKRGNRDRGHDGELFF
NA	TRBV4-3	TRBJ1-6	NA	TGCGCCAGCAGCCAAGATAGGGGGTCGAGCTCCTATAATTCACCCCTCCACTTT	CASSQDRGSSSYNSPLHF
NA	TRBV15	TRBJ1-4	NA	TGTGCCACCAGGGATGGGGGGGCGGGAAATGAAAAACTGTTTTTT	CATRDGGAGNEKLFF
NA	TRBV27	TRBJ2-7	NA	TGTGCCAGCAGTTTTATAGGAGGCGAGCAGTACTTC	CASSFIGGEQYF
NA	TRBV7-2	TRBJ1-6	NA	TGTGCCAGCAGCTATACCGGGGGGTCGTATTCACCCCTCCACTTT	CASSYTGGSYSPLHF
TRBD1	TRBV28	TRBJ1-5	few	TGTGCCAGCAGTTCCCTCGACAGGGGGCGCGGTCAGCCCCAGCATTTT	CASSSLDRGRGQPQHF
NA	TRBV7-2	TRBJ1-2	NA	TGTGCCAGCAGCTTAAATTCTATGGGGCAGAACTATGGCTACACCTTC	CASSLNSMGQNYGYTF
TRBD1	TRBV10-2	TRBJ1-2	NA	TGCGCCATTGGACAGGGAGGCAACTATGGCTACACCTTC	CAIGQGGNYGYTF
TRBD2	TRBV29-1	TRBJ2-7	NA	TGCAGCGTCTCGGCCGGGACTAGCTACGAGCAGTACTTC	CSVSAGTSYEQYF